The source of this T cell receptor (beta chain) is a study of T cell responses to AZD1222 COVID-19 vaccine (dated by TCRdb to about 2021). As for the study more broadly: TCR sequencing was performed for about 250 trial participants, of whom around 200 were given two doses of AZD1222 and approximately 25 were given two doses of MenACWY control vaccine. Enrollment into the trials was organized by age into subgroups of 18-55, 56-69 and 70-plus years, and those subgroups contained approximately 150, 30 and 60 TCR-sequenced participants, respectively.

The V end loses 9 bases and the J end loses 5 bases, and a stretch of 19 bases separates them. The CDR1 and CDR2 encoded by the germline V gene (reference sequence) are MNHEY and SMNVEV. Measured from the cysteine to the phenylalanine, the CDR3 is 15 residues long. Left in the record is the CDR3 DNA by itself, 45 bases read in frame from the first base. The label giving this sample's time point can be read as: about 28 days (+/-7) after the second vaccine dose. AZD1222 recipients whose second dose came at about 4 weeks and those whose second dose came at about 12 weeks were combined into one group, since spike-specific TCR depth and breadth did not differ between the two schedules. Vaccinee samples came from UK trials COV001 and COV002, including a single-blind randomized controlled phase 2/3 trial of AZD1222 (ChAdOx1 nCoV-19) in healthy adults. Trial participant PBMC samples were collected at day 0 and day 28 after the second dose for TCRbeta chain sequencing.

Concerning this clone: The specificity of this receptor is unknown. Base qualities are missing; no much larger clone stands one base away.

The CDR3 regions of human TCRbeta chains were analyzed by immunosequencing. In the source study's methods: TCRs in the repertoires were compared against a reference library of SARS-CoV-2-specific TCRs that had been generated with the MIRA antigen-specificity platform. Breadth was defined as the fraction of unique TCRs that were SARS-CoV-2-associated. Depth was defined as the fraction of total T cells that were SARS-CoV-2-associated. Using the MIRA data, each spike-specific TCR was assigned both to the spike region to which the TCR was reactive and to a CD4 or CD8 class. Log10-transformed breadth and depth values were compared by one-way ANOVA with Sidak's multiple comparisons tests. Not all clones reach the TCRdb copy of this immuneACCESS table, which keeps in-frame sequences only. Checked studies attribute under half of the gap to unresolved V genes and leave the rest unexplained. The V and J calls and the clone size are those of that table, but D and trimming were determined from the DNA. This sample has about 140,000 clones in its table, and more than 70% of those were observed once. Of the sample, approximately 2.8% is held by the ten largest clones.

General findings and caveats noted by the study authors: Spike-specific TCR breadth and depth rose significantly after two AZD1222 doses compared with day 0 and with MenACWY recipients. Nearly half of unique spike-specific TCRs reportedly recognized epitopes outside regions mutated in the B.1.351 and B.1.1.7 variants. In the small 56-69-year group, the increase in depth fell short of significance, most likely because of low power. CD4 TCRs associated with the vaccine covered the entire spike protein, and the dominant responses were in regions 160-218 and 743-854. Conclusions about previously exposed vaccinees are limited because only five to seven AZD1222 recipients were SARS-CoV-2 seropositive at baseline. Participants were mostly white British, with more females than males. The authors suggested clonal diversity may have been underestimated. Because no day 14 peak-response samples were available, the repertoires could be characterized only after the peak T cell response.

The sequence was collected from an adult who received the AZD1222 COVID-19 vaccine. This chain joins TRBV27 to TRBJ1-4, with the D gene not confidently named. Sequenced here: peripheral blood, sampled 28 days after the second AZD1222 dose. The CDR3: CASSDRVATNEKLFF. The DNA reads TGTGCCAGTTCGGACCGGGTGGCGACCAATGAAAAACTGTTTTTT.